Sequencing of this T cell receptor (beta chain) was carried out in a study of Graves' ophthalmopathy and Graves' hyperthyroidism (dated by TCRdb to about 2018). For the wider study: Peripheral blood was collected at initial diagnosis, before any treatment. The 75 to 100 discovery patients were randomly split 7:3 into training and test sets. Once sampling was done, hyperthyroidism patients were given methimazole at a starting dose of 30 mg daily, while ophthalmopathy patients were given high-dose intravenous methylprednisolone. A discovery set of about a hundred patients (43 ophthalmopathy, some 58 stable hyperthyroidism) was enrolled to explore V-J signatures distinguishing ophthalmopathy from hyperthyroidism. In total, approximately 130 blood samples were TCR-sequenced: fewer than 50 ophthalmopathy, 75 hyperthyroidism and approximately 17 hyperthyroidism-to-ophthalmopathy patients. T-cell repertoires of thyroid tissue and blood were compared in 5 or 6 hyperthyroidism patients. The study used signatures of the TCR beta repertoire to tell Graves' ophthalmopathy apart from Graves' hyperthyroidism and to predict which patients would progress to ophthalmopathy. An independent validation cohort comprised under 20 hyperthyroidism patients and 15 to 17 patients who later progressed from hyperthyroidism to ophthalmopathy.

Hyperthyroidism was considered stable if no progression to ophthalmopathy occurred within 18 months of follow-up. Hyperthyroidism patients were newly diagnosed, were aged 18 to 65 years, and had a disease duration under 2 months. Patients with other autoimmune diseases, uncontrolled infections, pregnancy or lactation were excluded from the study. Diagnosis was based on clinical symptoms, serum thyroxine, TRAb, thyroid ultrasound and orbital computed tomography. Using Ficoll-Paque density gradient centrifugation, PBMCs were isolated from approximately 11 ml of fresh peripheral blood. Total RNA was extracted using Trizol reagent, and RNA quality was checked on an Agilent 2100 Bioanalyzer. On the study overall, not on this receptor specifically: Sample size was not statistically predetermined, and group allocation was not concealed from the investigators. In cross-validation, the 13-signature model distinguished ophthalmopathy from stable hyperthyroidism with approximately 90% sensitivity and 81% to 82% specificity, while in the test set the corresponding values were about 80% and 75%. Among expanded thyroid clonotypes with frequency above 0.001, most also showed up in blood, which suggests that blood repertoires may reflect the thyroid immune response. In validation, the model predicted ophthalmopathy progression with about 70% sensitivity and roughly 78% specificity; some 13 predicted patients were CT-confirmed with GO in a median of approximately six months.

To note about this clonotype: Its binding antigen is unknown. No base qualities exist here, and no much larger clone lies one base off it.

For repertoire sequencing, TCR beta CDR3 regions were amplified from RNA transcripts. The first round of RT-PCR was done with HTBI primers and the Qiagen OneStep RT-PCR kit, and was followed by a second round of multiplex PCR, then size selection and purification. Libraries were sequenced on an Illumina HiSeq2000 using paired-end 100 bp reads. As for how the authors treated the data: SOAPnuke was used for read processing, and reads with adapters, uncalled bases, a mean Phred below 15, or no exact constant-primer or identifier match were discarded. High-quality paired reads were merged with COPE v1.2.5. Clonotypes were defined as unique nucleotide sequences and were aligned to IMGT TRB V, D and J references using MiTCR v1.1. The analysis was limited to V-J combinations with a frequency above 0.0001, which together covered 99.2% of repertoires. For each V-J combination, a TCR clonal expansion and chaos score was defined as F50 clonal expansion divided by the chaos observed in the TCRdist matrix. Welch's t-statistics and random forest were used to reduce features to about 14 V-J combinations, which were fed into a naive Bayes classifier. Thyroid-blood repertoire similarity was quantified with the Morisita-Horn index. TCRdb applied fastp at Q25 and MiXCR to the public reads, then kept only in-frame beta chains. When rows share a CDR3 protein, they turn into one entry using the most common DNA and genes. TCRdb, not the original authors, processed these V and J calls. A total of 620,000 or so distinct CDR3 sequences appear in this sample, about 24% of them only once. The top ten constitute 7.1% of the sample.

Its CDR3 holds 12 amino acids, cysteine through phenylalanine. Only CDR3 DNA is held: 36 bases, read in frame from base 1. CDR1 and CDR2, looked up from the germline V gene (reference sequence), are DFQATT and SNEGSKA. V was cut back by 3 bases and J by 6 bases, leaving a gap of 11 bases between them. Sequencing was carried out using peripheral blood. This receptor was taken from a woman between 18 and 29 years old with stable Graves' hyperthyroidism. Some clones in this sample may be carry-over from other donors' samples. Donor details come from another sample of the same person, matched by shared clones. The V gene is TRBV20-1 and the J gene is TRBJ1-2; there is no confident call for the D gene. The CDR3 region reads CSASTGRDGYTF. The nucleotide sequence reads TGCAGTGCTAGTACGGGGAGGGATGGCTACACCTTC.